This T cell receptor beta chain was sequenced for a study of T cell responses to AZD1222 COVID-19 vaccine. Profiling relied on immunoSEQ multiplex PCR, and the TCRdb table lists in-frame clones only, not all of them. The sample gives 150,000 to 200,000 clones, 92% of which show up once; about 1.1% is in the top ten. Deletions cut 3 bases from V and 7 bases from J, with 15 bases between. Looked up from germline, CDR1 is MNHEY and CDR2 is SMNVEV (reference sequence). The CDR3 runs 14 residues. Overall study findings and caveats: Seropositive status at baseline applied to only 6 or 7 AZD1222 recipients. At 160-218 and 743-854, vaccine-associated CD4 TCRs were dominant, and they spanned spike.

Concerning this clone: The antigen remains undetermined.

The sequence was collected from an adult who received the AZD1222 COVID-19 vaccine. This chain joins TRBV27 and TRBJ1-1, with D unclear. The sample consisted of peripheral blood, taken 28 days after the second AZD1222 dose. CDR3 sequence reads: CASSLSSPRSEAFF. The CDR3 DNA reads TGTGCCAGCAGTTTGAGTAGCCCGCGGAGTGAAGCTTTCTTT.